This is a list of T cell receptor beta chains from one sample in a study of blood T cell repertoires in COVID-19. Measured with immunoSEQ multiplex PCR; TCRdb has only the in-frame clones, and not every one. The table lists 30,000 or so clones, 80% to 90% of them singletons. The specimen sequenced was peripheral blood. The origin of the receptors is a man between 50 and 59 years old with acute or convalescent COVID-19. Both conserved end residues are part of each CDR3. The D gene is left open where the match is weak. Clone size is shown for a subset of rows, as once, few, many or a class of expanded clone.

j_gene	d_gene	abundance	v_gene	CDR3aa	CDR3nt
TRBJ2-2	TRBD2	-	TRBV11-3	CASSLGGTRSAGELFF	TGTGCCAGCAGCTTAGGCGGGACTAGGTCAGCCGGGGAGCTGTTTTTT
TRBJ2-5	-	once	TRBV9	CASSVQGFGETQYF	TGTGCCAGCAGCGTACAGGGTTTTGGAGAGACCCAGTACTTC
TRBJ2-1	TRBD2	-	TRBV7-8	CASSLIGLAGGEQFF	TGTGCCAGCAGCTTAATTGGACTAGCGGGGGGGGAGCAGTTCTTC
TRBJ1-5	-	once	TRBV23-1	CASDLRGKSNQPQHF	TGCGCCAGCGATTTGAGAGGGAAGAGCAATCAGCCCCAGCATTTT
TRBJ2-7	-	once	TRBV28	CASQSSGTPINYEQYF	TGTGCCAGCCAATCATCCGGGACACCTATTAACTACGAGCAGTACTTC
TRBJ2-4	TRBD1	few	TRBV14	CASSLRQGWAKNIQYF	TGTGCCAGCAGCCTCAGACAGGGATGGGCCAAAAACATTCAGTACTTC
TRBJ2-2	TRBD2	-	TRBV5-1	CASREGGDTGELFF	TGCGCCAGCCGTGAGGGAGGGGACACCGGGGAGCTGTTTTTT
TRBJ1-2	-	-	TRBV18	CASSPNSPNYGYTF	TGTGCCAGCTCACCAAACAGCCCTAACTATGGCTACACCTTC
TRBJ2-1	-	once	TRBV11-2	CASSLWPSLSRDEQFF	TGTGCCAGCAGCTTATGGCCTAGCCTTTCAAGGGATGAGCAGTTCTTC
TRBJ1-6	-	-	TRBV28	CASSLTGNSPLHF	TGTGCCAGCAGTCTGACGGGAAATTCACCCCTCCACTTT
TRBJ1-1	TRBD1	-	TRBV30	CAWSVSGGQAFF	TGTGCCTGGAGTGTGTCAGGGGGACAAGCTTTCTTT
TRBJ2-1	-	once	TRBV18	CASSPPAGFDYEQFF	TGTGCCAGCTCACCACCGGCCGGGTTCGATTATGAGCAGTTCTTC
TRBJ1-2	-	-	TRBV6-1	CASSDQDYGYTF	TGTGCCAGCAGTGATCAGGACTATGGCTACACCTTC
TRBJ2-1	-	-	TRBV5-4	CASSLESSYNEQFF	TGTGCCAGCAGCTTGGAGAGCTCCTACAATGAGCAGTTCTTC
TRBJ2-1	TRBD2	-	TRBV11-1	CASSPTSGWSYNEQFF	TGTGCCAGCAGCCCTACTAGCGGGTGGTCCTACAATGAGCAGTTCTTC
TRBJ2-7	-	-	TRBV27	CASGLGPLYEQYF	TGTGCCAGCGGCCTGGGCCCCCTTTACGAGCAGTACTTC
TRBJ2-3	TRBD1	-	TRBV29-1	CSVARTGPIRDTQYF	TGCAGCGTTGCCCGGACAGGGCCAATAAGGGATACGCAGTATTTT
TRBJ2-5	TRBD1	-	TRBV2	CASSADRGSETQYF	TGTGCCAGCAGCGCAGACAGGGGGAGCGAGACCCAGTACTTC
TRBJ1-2	TRBD1	once	TRBV5-1	CASSLSSGQPYGYTF	TGCGCCAGCAGCCTTTCGTCGGGACAGCCCTATGGCTACACCTTC
TRBJ1-4	TRBD1	once	TRBV6-6	CASSNRDSLEKLFF	TGTGCCAGCAGTAACCGGGACAGCCTAGAAAAACTGTTTTTT
TRBJ1-5	-	-	TRBV2	CAPYRSNQPQHF	TGTGCCCCTTATCGGAGCAATCAGCCCCAGCATTTT
TRBJ2-1	-	-	TRBV21-1	CASSKAVVQGSYNEQFF	TGTGCCAGCAGCAAAGCTGTGGTACAGGGCTCCTACAATGAGCAGTTCTTC
TRBJ2-5	-	-	TRBV24-1	CATSESGSETQYF	TGTGCCACCAGTGAGTCAGGGTCAGAGACCCAGTACTTC
TRBJ2-6	-	-	TRBV12-3/TRBV12-4	CASLPGGANVLTF	TGTGCCAGCCTACCAGGTGGGGCCAACGTCCTGACTTTC
TRBJ1-2	-	-	TRBV11-2	CASSEGASGYTF	TGTGCCAGCAGCGAAGGGGCCTCGGGCTACACCTTC
TRBJ1-2	-	once	TRBV9	CASSIWGQGKMDGYTF	TGTGCCAGCAGCATCTGGGGACAAGGGAAGATGGATGGCTACACCTTC
TRBJ1-4	-	-	TRBV4-1	CAAKEQGSQKLFF	TGCGCCGCTAAGGAGCAGGGATCTCAAAAACTGTTTTTT
TRBJ1-2	-	-	TRBV6-1	CASSESQGWASLGDGYTF	TGTGCCAGCAGTGAAAGTCAGGGATGGGCCAGTCTTGGCGATGGCTACACCTTC
TRBJ1-2	-	-	TRBV6-5	CASSPEEGVYGYTF	TGTGCCAGCAGCCCCGAGGAGGGTGTCTATGGCTACACCTTC
TRBJ1-2	TRBD1	-	TRBV5-1	CASSHTGGGDGYTF	TGCGCCAGCAGTCACACAGGGGGCGGAGATGGCTACACCTTC
TRBJ1-2	-	-	TRBV27	CASSLARQSTYGYTF	TGTGCCAGCAGTTTAGCGAGACAGTCGACCTATGGCTACACCTTC
TRBJ2-7	TRBD1	-	TRBV5-1	CASSLGRGDRGPSYEQYF	TGCGCCAGCAGCTTGGGGCGGGGGGACAGGGGACCTTCCTACGAGCAGTACTTC
TRBJ2-2	-	few	TRBV12-3/TRBV12-4	CASSFGDTGELFF	TGTGCCAGCAGTTTCGGTGACACCGGGGAGCTGTTTTTT
TRBJ2-1	TRBD2	few	TRBV13	CASSFLAAGAHNEQFF	TGTGCCAGCAGCTTCCTAGCGGCGGGAGCCCACAATGAGCAGTTCTTC
TRBJ1-5	-	-	TRBV6-1	CASSEAGRGRPSPQHF	TGTGCCAGCAGTGAAGCTGGGAGGGGCCGCCCCTCGCCCCAGCATTTT
TRBJ1-4	-	-	TRBV9	CASSSIPVATNEKLFF	TGTGCCAGCAGCTCGATACCAGTTGCAACTAATGAAAAACTGTTTTTT
TRBJ2-5	TRBD2	-	TRBV5-6	CASSLEWASGPQETQYF	TGTGCCAGCAGCCTGGAATGGGCTAGCGGCCCCCAAGAGACCCAGTACTTC
TRBJ2-1	TRBD1	-	TRBV2	CASSEIRTGGNEQFF	TGTGCCAGCAGTGAAATTCGGACAGGGGGGAATGAGCAGTTCTTC
TRBJ2-7	-	-	TRBV10-2	CANPTRGASSSYEQYF	TGCGCCAACCCGACTAGAGGTGCGTCTAGCTCCTACGAGCAGTACTTC
TRBJ1-5	-	few	TRBV18	CASSPQQGSQPQHF	TGTGCCAGCTCACCACAACAGGGCAGTCAGCCCCAGCATTTT
TRBJ1-4	-	once	TRBV28	CASTQGGGGEKLFF	TGTGCCAGCACCCAGGGAGGGGGAGGGGAAAAACTGTTTTTT
TRBJ1-5	TRBD1	-	TRBV18	CASSPGQGRQPQHF	TGTGCCAGCTCACCGGGACAGGGGCGTCAGCCCCAGCATTTT
TRBJ2-7	TRBD2	-	TRBV2	CASRPPGLASEQYF	TGTGCCAGCAGGCCCCCGGGACTAGCGAGCGAGCAGTACTTC
TRBJ2-7	TRBD2	-	TRBV25-1	CASSEREGIYEQYF	TGTGCCAGCAGTGAGCGGGAGGGCATCTACGAGCAGTACTTC
TRBJ2-3	TRBD1	-	TRBV6-5	CASSLDRGATDTQYF	TGTGCCAGCAGTCTAGACAGGGGGGCCACAGATACGCAGTATTTT
TRBJ2-7	TRBD1	-	TRBV30	CACDQGTGDEQYF	TGTGCCTGCGACCAGGGGACAGGGGACGAGCAGTACTTC
TRBJ1-3	-	-	TRBV4-1	CASSQGLQGTIYF	TGCGCCAGCAGCCAAGGGCTCCAGGGCACCATATATTTT
TRBJ2-3	TRBD1	few	TRBV19	CASSDSGTGPPDTQYF	TGTGCCAGTAGCGACTCGGGGACAGGGCCCCCAGATACGCAGTATTTT
TRBJ1-2	-	-	TRBV28	CASRGVTYGYTF	TGTGCCAGCAGAGGAGTCACCTATGGCTACACCTTC
TRBJ2-7	-	-	TRBV3-1/TRBV3-2	CASSQEGSYEQYF	TGTGCCAGCAGCCAAGAAGGGAGCTACGAGCAGTACTTC
TRBJ2-5	-	-	TRBV9	CASSATQVQETQYF	TGTGCCAGCAGCGCCACACAAGTCCAAGAGACCCAGTACTTC
TRBJ2-7	-	-	TRBV2	CASKSLGVDEQYF	TGTGCCAGCAAATCTTTAGGGGTAGACGAGCAGTACTTC
TRBJ2-7	-	few	TRBV6-1	CASSEALPGAAYEQYF	TGTGCCAGCAGTGAAGCCTTGCCAGGGGCCGCCTACGAGCAGTACTTC
TRBJ2-3	-	-	TRBV21-1	CASTTSGLAQCGDTQYF	TGTGCCAGCACTACCAGTGGACTAGCCCAATGCGGGGATACGCAGTATTTT
TRBJ2-7	TRBD2	few	TRBV24-1	CATSDHPFLAGLSYEQYF	TGTGCCACCAGTGATCATCCCTTCCTAGCGGGGTTATCCTACGAGCAGTACTTC
TRBJ2-1	TRBD2	-	TRBV23-1	CASSISGGAEYNEQFF	TGCGCCAGCAGTATTAGCGGGGGGGCAGAGTACAATGAGCAGTTCTTC
TRBJ2-1	TRBD2	-	TRBV19	CASSIGTSGSYEQFF	TGTGCCAGTAGTATAGGGACTAGCGGGAGTTATGAGCAGTTCTTC